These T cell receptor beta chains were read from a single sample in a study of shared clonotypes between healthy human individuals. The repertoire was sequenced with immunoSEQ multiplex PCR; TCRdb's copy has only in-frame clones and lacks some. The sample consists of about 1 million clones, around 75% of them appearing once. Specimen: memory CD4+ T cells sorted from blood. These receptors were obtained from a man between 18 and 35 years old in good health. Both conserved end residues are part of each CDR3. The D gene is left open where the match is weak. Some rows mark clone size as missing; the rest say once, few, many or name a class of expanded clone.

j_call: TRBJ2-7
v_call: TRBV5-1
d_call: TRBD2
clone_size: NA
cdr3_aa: CASSSGLAEAYEQYF
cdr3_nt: TGCGCCAGCAGCTCCGGACTAGCGGAGGCCTACGAGCAGTACTTC

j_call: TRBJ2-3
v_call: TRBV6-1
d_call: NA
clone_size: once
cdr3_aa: CASSEGGSAGGDTQYF
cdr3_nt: TGTGCCAGCAGTGAAGGGGGTTCGGCCGGTGGGGATACGCAGTATTTT

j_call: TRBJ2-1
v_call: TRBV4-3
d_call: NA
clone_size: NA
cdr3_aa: CASSQDLGFSSYNEQFF
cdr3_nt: TGCGCCAGCAGCCAAGATCTGGGCTTTAGCTCCTACAATGAGCAGTTCTTC

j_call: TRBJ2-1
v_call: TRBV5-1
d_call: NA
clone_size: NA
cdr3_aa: CASSRGAGHNEQFF
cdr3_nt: TGCGCCAGCAGCCGAGGGGCAGGACACAATGAGCAGTTCTTC

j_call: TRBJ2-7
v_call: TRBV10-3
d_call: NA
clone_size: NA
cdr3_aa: CAISESSGGAGDEQYF
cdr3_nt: TGTGCCATCAGTGAGTCATCAGGGGGCGCGGGGGACGAGCAGTACTTC

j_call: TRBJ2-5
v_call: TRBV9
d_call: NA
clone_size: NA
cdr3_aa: CASSPGTTQETQYF
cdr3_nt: TGTGCCAGCAGCCCTGGGACAACCCAAGAGACCCAGTACTTC

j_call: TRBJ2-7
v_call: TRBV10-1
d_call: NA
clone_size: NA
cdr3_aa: CASSEAGDHEQYF
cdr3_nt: TGCGCCAGCAGTGAGGCAGGGGACCACGAGCAGTACTTC

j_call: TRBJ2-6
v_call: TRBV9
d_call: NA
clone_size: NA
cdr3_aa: CASSVAGSPGANVLTF
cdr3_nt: TGTGCCAGCAGCGTAGCGGGCTCCCCTGGGGCCAACGTCCTGACTTTC

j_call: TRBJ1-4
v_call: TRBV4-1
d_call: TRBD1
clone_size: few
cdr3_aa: CASSQGDRDNEKLFF
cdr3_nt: TGCGCCAGCAGCCAAGGGGACAGGGATAATGAAAAACTGTTTTTT

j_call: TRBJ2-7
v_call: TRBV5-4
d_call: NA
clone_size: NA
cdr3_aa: CASSSTGAYEEQYF
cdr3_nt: TGTGCCAGCAGCTCAACAGGAGCCTATGAAGAGCAGTACTTC

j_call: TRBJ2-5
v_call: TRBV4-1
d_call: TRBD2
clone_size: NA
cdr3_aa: CASSQNSGGISETQYF
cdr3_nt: TGCGCCAGCAGCCAGAATAGCGGGGGGATTTCGGAGACCCAGTACTTC

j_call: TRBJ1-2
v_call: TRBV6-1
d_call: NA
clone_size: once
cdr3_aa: CASSEMSFGYTF
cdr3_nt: TGTGCCAGCAGTGAAATGAGCTTCGGCTACACCTTC

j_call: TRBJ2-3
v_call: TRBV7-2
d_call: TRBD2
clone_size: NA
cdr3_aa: CASSLGVASGSTDTQYF
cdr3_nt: TGTGCCAGCAGCTTAGGGGTAGCTAGCGGGAGTACAGATACGCAGTATTTT

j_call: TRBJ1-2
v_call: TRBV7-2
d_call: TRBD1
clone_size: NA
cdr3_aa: CASPGQGTWANGYTF
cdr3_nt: TGTGCCAGCCCGGGACAGGGGACATGGGCTAATGGCTACACCTTC

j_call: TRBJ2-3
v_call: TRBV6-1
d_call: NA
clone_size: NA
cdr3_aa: CASRTASFTDTQYF
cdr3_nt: TGTGCCAGCAGGACAGCATCCTTCACAGATACGCAGTATTTT

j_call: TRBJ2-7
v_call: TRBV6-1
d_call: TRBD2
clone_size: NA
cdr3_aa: CASSPSGSLDEQYF
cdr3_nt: TGTGCCAGCAGTCCTAGCGGGAGCTTGGACGAGCAGTACTTC

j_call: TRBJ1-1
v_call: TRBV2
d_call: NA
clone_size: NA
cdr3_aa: CASSLDGSGTEAFF
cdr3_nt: TGTGCCAGCAGCTTAGATGGGTCGGGGACTGAAGCTTTCTTT

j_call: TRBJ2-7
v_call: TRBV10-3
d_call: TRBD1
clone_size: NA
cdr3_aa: CAISLRTGKEYF
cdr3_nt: TGTGCCATCAGTCTTAGGACAGGGAAAGAGTACTTC

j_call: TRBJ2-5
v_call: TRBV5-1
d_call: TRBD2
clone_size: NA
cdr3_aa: CASSWGTSGRASQETQYF
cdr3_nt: TGCGCCAGCAGCTGGGGGACTAGCGGGAGGGCGAGCCAAGAGACCCAGTACTTC

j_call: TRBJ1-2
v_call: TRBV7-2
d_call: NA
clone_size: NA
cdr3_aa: CASSPNPPGHQTYGYTF
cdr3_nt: TGTGCCAGCAGCCCCAACCCTCCGGGACACCAAACCTATGGCTACACCTTC

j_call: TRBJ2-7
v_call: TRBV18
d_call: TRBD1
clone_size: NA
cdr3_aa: CASSPLGPGTEAGEQYF
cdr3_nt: TGTGCCAGCTCACCACTGGGCCCCGGGACAGAGGCAGGCGAGCAGTACTTC

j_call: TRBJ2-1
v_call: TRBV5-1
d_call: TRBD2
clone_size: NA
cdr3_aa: CATRLGGGNSYNEQFF
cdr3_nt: TGCGCCACCCGGCTGGGGGGAGGGAACTCCTACAATGAGCAGTTCTTC

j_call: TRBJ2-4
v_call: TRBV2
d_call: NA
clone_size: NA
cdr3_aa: CASSVYRAQNIQYF
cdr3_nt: TGTGCCAGCAGTGTGTACAGGGCCCAAAACATTCAGTACTTC

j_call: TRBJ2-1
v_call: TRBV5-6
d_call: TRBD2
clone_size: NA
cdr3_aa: CASTLRSGRANEQFF
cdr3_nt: TGTGCCAGCACGCTTCGTAGCGGGAGGGCCAATGAGCAGTTCTTC

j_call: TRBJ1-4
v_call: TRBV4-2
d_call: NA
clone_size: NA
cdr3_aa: CASSQDETAPATNEKLFF
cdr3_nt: TGTGCCAGCAGCCAAGATGAGACGGCTCCGGCAACTAATGAAAAACTGTTTTTT

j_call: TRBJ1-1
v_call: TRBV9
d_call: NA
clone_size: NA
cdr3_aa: CASSVAVNTEAFF
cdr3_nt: TGTGCCAGCAGCGTGGCTGTGAACACTGAAGCTTTCTTT

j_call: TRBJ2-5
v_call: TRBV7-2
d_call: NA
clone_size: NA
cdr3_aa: CASSLVGGYQETQYF
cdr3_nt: TGTGCCAGCAGCTTAGTCGGTGGTTACCAAGAGACCCAGTACTTC

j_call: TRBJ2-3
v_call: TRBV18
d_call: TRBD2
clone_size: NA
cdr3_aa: CASSPAGRLAGDTDTQYF
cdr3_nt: TGTGCCAGCTCTCCGGCCGGGCGACTAGCGGGAGACACAGATACGCAGTATTTT

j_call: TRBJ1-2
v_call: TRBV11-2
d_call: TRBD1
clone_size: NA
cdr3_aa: CASSRQGGVYGYTF
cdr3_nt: TGTGCCAGCAGTAGACAGGGGGGCGTCTATGGCTACACCTTC

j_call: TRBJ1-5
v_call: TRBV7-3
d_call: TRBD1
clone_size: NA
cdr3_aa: CASSLQGGNQPQHF
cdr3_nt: TGTGCCAGCAGCTTACAGGGGGGCAATCAGCCCCAGCATTTT

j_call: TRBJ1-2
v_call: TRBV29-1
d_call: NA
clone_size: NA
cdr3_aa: CSVPTGSGNFGYTF
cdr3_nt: TGCAGCGTTCCTACAGGGAGCGGGAACTTCGGCTACACCTTC

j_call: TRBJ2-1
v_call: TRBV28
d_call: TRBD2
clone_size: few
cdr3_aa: CASILAGGPDNEQFF
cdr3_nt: TGTGCCAGCATTCTAGCGGGGGGGCCCGACAATGAGCAGTTCTTC

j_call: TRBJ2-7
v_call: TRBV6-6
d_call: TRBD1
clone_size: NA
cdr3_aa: CASSSQGQGIYEQYF
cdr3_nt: TGTGCCAGCAGTTCCCAGGGACAGGGGATCTACGAGCAGTACTTC

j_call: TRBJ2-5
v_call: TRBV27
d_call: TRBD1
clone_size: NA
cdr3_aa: CASSRTGFATQYF
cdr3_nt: TGTGCCAGCAGTAGGACAGGGTTTGCGACCCAGTACTTC

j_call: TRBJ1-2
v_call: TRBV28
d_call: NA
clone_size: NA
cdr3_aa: CASTDLYGYTF
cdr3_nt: TGTGCCAGCACCGACCTCTATGGCTACACCTTC

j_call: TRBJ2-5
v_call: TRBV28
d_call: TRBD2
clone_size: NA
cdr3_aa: CASSSGTSGGVTQYF
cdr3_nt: TGTGCCAGCAGTTCCGGGACTAGCGGGGGGGTGACCCAGTACTTC

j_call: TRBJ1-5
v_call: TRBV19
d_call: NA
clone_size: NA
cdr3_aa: CASSPRLHNQPQHF
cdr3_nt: TGTGCCAGTAGTCCCAGGTTACACAATCAGCCCCAGCATTTT

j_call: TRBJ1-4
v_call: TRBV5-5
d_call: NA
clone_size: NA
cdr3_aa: CASRVDSATNEKLFF
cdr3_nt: TGTGCCAGCAGGGTGGACAGTGCAACTAATGAAAAACTGTTTTTT

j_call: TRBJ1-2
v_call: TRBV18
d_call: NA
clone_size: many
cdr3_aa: CASSPVQGRLPNYGYTF
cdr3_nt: TGTGCCAGCTCACCCGTGCAGGGAAGACTGCCTAACTATGGCTACACCTTC

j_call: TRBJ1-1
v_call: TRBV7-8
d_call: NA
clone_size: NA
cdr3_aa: CASSLISWPKGAEAFF
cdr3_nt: TGTGCCAGCAGCTTAATTAGTTGGCCAAAGGGCGCTGAAGCTTTCTTT

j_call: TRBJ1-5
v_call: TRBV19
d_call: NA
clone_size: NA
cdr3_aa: CASRGQEPRPQHF
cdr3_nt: TGTGCCAGTAGGGGACAAGAACCCCGGCCCCAGCATTTT

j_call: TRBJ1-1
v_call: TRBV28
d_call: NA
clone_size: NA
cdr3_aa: CASRDVTMNTEAFF
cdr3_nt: TGTGCCAGCAGAGACGTCACGATGAACACTGAAGCTTTCTTT

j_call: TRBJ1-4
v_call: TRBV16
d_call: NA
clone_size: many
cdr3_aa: CASSQNPGGEKLFF
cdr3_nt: TGTGCCAGCAGCCAGAATCCGGGTGGTGAAAAACTGTTTTTT

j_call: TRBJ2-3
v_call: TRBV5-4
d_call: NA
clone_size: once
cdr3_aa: CASSFLAGFTDTQYF
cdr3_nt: TGTGCCAGCAGCTTTCTCGCGGGGTTCACAGATACGCAGTATTTT

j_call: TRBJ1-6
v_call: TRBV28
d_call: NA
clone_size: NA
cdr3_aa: CASSQVLLLLHF
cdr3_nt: TGTGCCAGCTCCCAGGTCCTTCTCCTCCTCCACTTT

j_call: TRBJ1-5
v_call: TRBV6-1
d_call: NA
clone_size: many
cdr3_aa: CATSRDTVSDPQHF
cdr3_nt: TGTGCCACCAGCCGGGACACCGTAAGTGATCCCCAGCATTTT

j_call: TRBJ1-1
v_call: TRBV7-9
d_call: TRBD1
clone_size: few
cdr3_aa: CASSLGQGDTEAFF
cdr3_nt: TGTGCCAGCAGCTTAGGACAGGGGGACACTGAAGCTTTCTTT

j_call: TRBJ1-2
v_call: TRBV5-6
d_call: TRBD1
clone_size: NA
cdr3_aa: CASSPEYGQGLFGYTF
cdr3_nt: TGTGCCAGCAGCCCTGAGTACGGACAGGGGCTTTTTGGCTACACCTTC

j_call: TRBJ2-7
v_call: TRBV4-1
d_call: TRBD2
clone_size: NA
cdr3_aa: CASSQDTLAGVDEQYF
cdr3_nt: TGCGCCAGCAGCCAAGACACTCTAGCGGGAGTCGACGAGCAGTACTTC

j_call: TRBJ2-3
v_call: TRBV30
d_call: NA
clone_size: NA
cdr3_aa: CAWSPAGGAGAQYF
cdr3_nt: TGTGCCTGGAGTCCCGCCGGGGGAGCTGGGGCGCAGTATTTT